The source of this T cell receptor beta chain is a study of blood T cell repertoires in COVID-19 (dated by TCRdb to 2020 to 2022). At the level of the whole study: The collaborator samples originated in the United States, Italy and Spain and spanned the acute and convalescent phases of COVID-19. The sample metadata nearly always contained a de-identified subject ID, COVID-19 status, age in years and sex. The repertoires were released in a freely available public database meant as a resource for research on the immune response to SARS-CoV-2. Samples came from the ongoing ImmuneRACE study (first 160 participants) plus 1,254 subjects from 6 global collaborators. Subjects who had been exposed to COVID-19, were actively infected with it, or had recovered from it provided the deeply sampled blood TCRbeta repertoires that made up the dataset. HLA class I and class II types, where available, came from metadata supplied by the sample provider rather than from assay-based typing. The material from the prospective study consisted of cDNA or gDNA derived from T cells, B-cell-depleted T cells, or PBMCs. What the work shows at the level of the full study, not this receptor alone: The amount of clinical and demographic metadata varied by source and participant and was provided uncurated.

As for this clone: Its recognized antigen is unknown. No much larger clonotype is one base removed from it; base qualities were not supplied.

The collaborating institutions used their own protocols to collect whole blood in K2EDTA tubes. For TCRbeta analysis, collaborators shipped samples as frozen whole blood, isolated PBMCs, or DNA extracted from either of those sample types. TCRbeta CDR3 regions were amplified from genomic DNA using the immunoSEQ Assay, a bias-controlled multiplex PCR. The authors' pipeline ran thus. The number of nucleated cells in each sample was estimated by amplification of reference gene primers within the assay. Sequence reads were collapsed and filtered to measure the absolute abundance of every unique TCRbeta CDR3 rearrangement. Productive Simpson clonality was computed per sample as the square root of Simpson's diversity index over productive rearrangements. The source is immuneACCESS, and TCRdb retained only in-frame sequences with V and J called. Part of the clones is not carried over; for the studies checked, unresolved V genes explain less than half of this, and the remainder is unexplained. V and J calls and clone size come straight from that table; D and trimming were deduced from the DNA. The sample table holds 200,000 to 300,000 clones, of which about 86% were seen once. Almost 2% of the sample comes from the top ten.

V lost 0 bases and J lost 12 bases; the stretch between them is 14 bases long. Taken from cysteine to phenylalanine, the CDR3 has 14 residues. CDR3 DNA is the only sequence kept; it has 42 bases, read in frame from the first base. CDR1 is given as MGHRA and CDR2 as YSYEKL, both from the germline V gene. The sequencing sample was made of peripheral blood. The sequence links TRBV4-1 to TRBJ1-4; confidence is insufficient to name the D gene. The TCR sequence derives from a young man with active or convalescent COVID-19. The nucleotide sequence reads TGCGCCAGCAGCCAAGATAGGCCAGGCGGGGAACTGTTTTTT. This codes for CASSQDRPGGELFF.